The next 27 T cell receptor beta chains were all read from a single sample in a study of regulatory T cells in long-lasting Graves disease. To make TCR beta libraries, researchers used iRepertoire HTBI primers and Arm-PCR of CDR3 regions. TCRdb re-derived calls from the multiplex PCR reads in MiXCR, one entry per CDR3 protein. Of 360,000 or so distinct CDR3 sequences in the sample, roughly 25% were seen once. The time point denotes: persistent/refractory GD, antithyroid drugs over 5 years with positive TRAb. RNA from PBMCs was the source of the TCR library. Material: peripheral blood mononuclear cells (PBMCs), obtained when the disease was refractory, from a patient treated with antithyroid drugs. The origin of the receptors is a woman in her 40s with Graves disease.

This CDR3 reads CASRQRNNEQFF. In nucleotides, the CDR3 is TGTGCCAGCAGACAAAGAAACAATGAGCAGTTCTTC. The chain employs TRBV6-2 or TRBV6-3 and TRBJ2-1; D remains ambiguous. The V and J ends lost 6 bases and 5 bases respectively, with 8 bases between them. CDR1 and CDR2 (germline): MNHEY, SVGEGT. There are 12 residues in the CDR3.

This clonotype was recorded a few times. The chain joins TRBV20-1 to TRBJ1-2; possible D gene TRBD1, 5 bases. CDR3 length: 13 residues. The germline gives CDR1 DFQATT, CDR2 SNEGSKA (reference sequence). Trimming removed 0 bases at V and 4 bases at J, with 9 bases between. CDR3 nucleotide sequence: TGCAGTGCTAGAGAAATCGACAGCTATGGCTACACCTTC. Translating gives CSAREIDSYGYTF.

In this sample, this clonotype turned up many times. The chain carries TRBV20-1 and TRBJ1-1, with D uncertain. Trimming removed 1 base at V and 5 bases at J, with 11 bases between. Germline CDR1 reads DFQATT; CDR2 reads SNEGSKA (reference sequence). CDR3 length: 13 amino acids. The CDR3 region is CSARGNPETEAFF. DNA of the CDR3: TGCAGTGCTAGAGGAAACCCGGAGACTGAAGCTTTCTTT.

The chain has TRBV19 and TRBJ1-5; D ambiguous. CDR3 length: 15 residues. V was clipped by 9 bases and J by 0 bases, with 15 bases between them. CDR1 is LNHDA, CDR2 SQIVND, per germline (reference sequence). CDR3 in DNA: TGTGCCAGCACCCCGGGAAGACTTAGCAATCAGCCCCAGCATTTT. This encodes CASTPGRLSNQPQHF.

The table lists this clonotype with many counts. This rearrangement joins TRBV28 to TRBJ1-1; TRBD1 might be the D (5 bases). Germline lookup yields CDR1 MDHEN and CDR2 SYDVKM. The CDR3 spans 16 residues. The germline V and J ends were trimmed by 5 bases and 2 bases, with 18 bases remaining between them. The chain's CDR3 is CASSPWGESINTEAFF. The CDR3 DNA is TGTGCCAGCAGTCCGTGGGGGGAGAGCATTAACACTGAAGCTTTCTTT.

This clonotype came up a few times. V is TRBV7-3 and J is TRBJ2-2; D uncertain. V lost 2 bases, J lost 2 bases, and 6 bases lay in between. The CDR3 covers 14 residues. CDR1 is SGHTA and CDR2 is FQGTGA in the germline V gene. CDR3 in amino acids: CASSLWANTGELFF. CDR3 sequence (DNA): TGTGCCAGCAGCTTATGGGCAAACACCGGGGAGCTGTTTTTT.

The chain combines TRBV5-1 with TRBJ2-3; 14 bases are shared with TRBD2. The CDR3 consists of 18 residues. Germline loops: CDR1 SGHRS, CDR2 YFSETQ. Trimming took 0 bases from V and 4 from J; bases not matched to a gene: 7. As DNA, the CDR3 is TGCGCCAGCAGCTTGGGACTAGCGGGAGGGCGCGGGTCAGATACGCAGTATTTT. This gives the protein CASSLGLAGGRGSDTQYF.

V gene TRBV10-3 combines with J gene TRBJ1-1; weak D call: TRBD1 (5 bases). The germline V gene has CDR1 ENHRY and CDR2 SYGVKD. V was shortened by 3 bases and J by 7 bases, with 12 bases between the two germline ends. The CDR3 is made up of 13 amino acids. The CDR3 reads CAISDRQGFEAFF. DNA for the CDR3: TGTGCCATCAGTGACCGGCAGGGCTTTGAAGCTTTCTTT.

This clonotype was found many times. This chain connects TRBV2 to TRBJ1-5, with TRBD1 matching 10 bases. CDR1 and CDR2 from the germline V gene are SNHLY and FYNNEI. The CDR3 is 14 amino acids. The junction had 6 bases not matched to a gene; V was cut back by 3 bases and J by 10 bases. The CDR3 DNA reads as TGTGCCAGCAGTGACGGACAGGGGGTCAGACCCCAGCATTTT. This encodes CASSDGQGVRPQHF. The full variable domain, rest sourced from reference TRBV2 and TRBJ1-5, is EPEVTQTPSHQVTQMGQEVILRCVPISNHLYFYWYRQILGQKVEFLVSFYNNEISEKSEIFDDQFSVERPDGSNFTLKIRSTKLEDSAMYFCASSDGQGVRPQHFGDGTRLSIL.

The V and J genes are TRBV20-1 and TRBJ2-7; possible D gene TRBD2, 6 bases. The CDR3 loop spans 13 amino acids. Germline values: CDR1 DFQATT, CDR2 SNEGSKA (reference sequence). The ends were cut back, 1 base at V and 3 bases at J, with 10 bases in the middle. The CDR3 here is CSARGRELYEQYF. CDR3 coding DNA: TGCAGTGCTAGAGGCCGGGAGCTCTACGAGCAGTACTTC.

This clonotype was counted a few times. The chain recombines TRBV10-3 with TRBJ1-3; D gene unclear. Trimming cost V 2 bases and J 4 bases, with 9 bases left between them. The CDR3 length is 14 residues. Germline V gene lookup returns CDR1 ENHRY and CDR2 SYGVKD. CDR3 DNA sequence: TGTGCCATCAGTGAGCCCGACCAAGGAAACACCATATATTTT. Amino acids: CAISEPDQGNTIYF.

The chain couples TRBV20-1 to TRBJ2-7; 7 nucleotides match TRBD1. J gave up 3 bases and V 4 bases, and 6 bases lay outside the gene matches. Germline V lookup: CDR1 DFQATT, CDR2 SNEGSKA (reference sequence). The CDR3 runs to 13 residues. The CDR3 region has the DNA TGCAGTGCTACCGACAGGGCCAACTACGAGCAGTACTTC. It is translated as CSATDRANYEQYF.

With respect to this clonotype: A much larger clone is a single base away; this may be a read error. This sequence joins TRBV6-1 and TRBJ1-2, with D possibly being TRBD1 (6 bases). CDR3 length: 14 residues. The V and J ends lost 7 bases and 2 bases respectively, with 14 bases between them. Germline loops: CDR1 MNHNS, CDR2 SASEGT. The CDR3 nucleotides read TGTGCCAGCACCTGGGACACGGAAAACTATGGCTACACCTTC. Translated: CASTWDTENYGYTF.

The table lists this clonotype with a few counts. V is TRBV7-8 and J is TRBJ1-1, with no clear D. The CDR3 extends over 15 amino acids. Germline V CDR1 and CDR2: SGHVS, FQNEAQ. Trimming cost V 1 base and J 3 bases, with 12 bases left between them. The CDR3 reads CASSLVAWWDTEAFF. Here the CDR3 DNA reads TGTGCCAGCAGCTTAGTGGCATGGTGGGACACTGAAGCTTTCTTT.

The chain recombines TRBV7-3 with TRBJ2-4; 10 bases line up with TRBD1. The V gene's germline CDR1 is SGHTA and CDR2 FQGTGA. V trimming: 5 bases; J trimming: 7 bases; junction bases outside the gene matches: 8. CDR3 length: 15 residues. The CDR3 is CASSKKGQGKNIQYF. The DNA for the CDR3 is TGTGCCAGCAGCAAAAAGGGACAGGGGAAGAACATTCAGTACTTC.

This chain uses TRBV11-2 with TRBJ2-5; D is perhaps TRBD1 or TRBD2 (8 bases each). This CDR3 has 16 residues. Trimming shortened V by 4 bases and J by 5 bases, and 20 bases separated the two germline ends. Germline values: CDR1 SGHAT, CDR2 FQNNGV. CDR3 in amino acids: CASSSGGGGQAETQYF. CDR3 bases: TGTGCCAGCAGCTCGGGGGGGGGGGGACAGGCGGAGACCCAGTACTTC.

This clonotype was counted ten times or more. CDR3: CASTREGGDLTDTQYF. CDR3 sequence (DNA): TGTGCCAGCACCCGGGAGGGGGGGGATCTCACAGATACGCAGTATTTT. The chain couples TRBV2 to TRBJ2-3, with 8 nucleotides matching TRBD2. The germline V gene has CDR1 SNHLY and CDR2 FYNNEI. With 7 bases clipped from V and 2 bases from J, the junction kept 11 bases outside the gene matches. The CDR3 has 16 amino acids.

This clonotype was seen a handful of times. Given a much more abundant clone one base away, this may be a read error. This CDR3 is missing its conserved last phenylalanine or tryptophan, likely due to a read error. This chain uses TRBV28 with TRBJ2-2, with 7 nucleotides matching TRBD1. This CDR3 is built from 15 residues. The V and J ends lost 6 bases and 1 base, in that order; junction bases with no gene match: 5. The germline V gene has CDR1 MDHEN and CDR2 SYDVKM. The CDR3 DNA reads as TGTGCCAGCAGATCGACAGGGTTGAACACCGGGGAGCTGTTTCTT. This translates into CASRSTGLNTGELFL.

This clonotype was counted at least ten times. V is TRBV12-3 or TRBV12-4 and J is TRBJ1-1; no clear D gene. Trimming shortened V by 6 bases and J by 1 base, and 9 bases separated the two germline ends. The CDR3 has 13 residues. CDR3 loop: CASSPFRNTEAFF. The CDR3 region has the DNA TGTGCCAGCAGCCCCTTTAGGAACACTGAAGCTTTCTTT.

In this sample, this clonotype turned up many times. This chain joins TRBV28 and TRBJ1-5; unclear D gene. Trimming removed 6 bases from V and 7 bases from J, with 13 bases in between. Germline V gene data show CDR1 as MDHEN and CDR2 as SYDVKM. The CDR3 consists of 13 residues. The CDR3 nucleotides read TGTGCCAGCAGCCCTACTGGAGGACAGCCCCAGCATTTT. Translating gives CASSPTGGQPQHF.

V and J are TRBV6-5 and TRBJ2-7; TRBD2 might be the D (7 bases). CDR3 length: 16 amino acids. Trimming cost V 0 bases and J 4 bases, with 16 bases left between them. Germline-derived CDR1 and CDR2 are MNHEY and SVGAGI. The CDR3 sequence: CASSYSQPSGQYEQYF. The DNA for the CDR3 is TGTGCCAGCAGTTACTCGCAACCTAGCGGACAGTACGAGCAGTACTTC.

Ten or more counts support this clonotype. This chain links TRBV5-1 with TRBJ1-1, with 7 bases lining up with TRBD1. This CDR3 region has 14 residues. Germline CDR1 SGHRS, CDR2 YFSETQ. Trimming took 5 bases from V and 4 from J; bases not matched to a gene: 8. CDR3 loop: CASSPRTGRTEAFF. The DNA of the CDR3 is TGCGCCAGCAGTCCCCGGACAGGTCGCACTGAAGCTTTCTTT.

The chain combines TRBV4-1 with TRBJ2-5; 13 nucleotides line up with TRBD2. The V and J ends lost 4 bases and 4 bases, in that order; junction bases with no gene match: 18. Germline-derived CDR1 and CDR2 are MGHRA and YSYEKL. There are 20 residues in the CDR3. The DNA of the CDR3 is TGCGCCAGCAGCCCGACGGAACTGTGGACTAGCGGGAGAATAGCAGAGACCCAGTACTTC. It translates to CASSPTELWTSGRIAETQYF.

This chain joins TRBV18 and TRBJ2-5; TRBD2 matches at 10 bases. Germline V gives CDR1 KGHSH, CDR2 LQKENI. This CDR3 is 18 amino acids long. V lost 4 bases and J lost 6; bases outside the gene matches: 17. The CDR3 sequence: CASSRAPVVAGGDQTQYF. CDR3 DNA: TGTGCCAGCTCACGAGCCCCTGTAGTAGCGGGAGGAGACCAGACCCAGTACTTC.

This clonotype was recorded a few times. The chain uses TRBV5-1 and TRBJ2-4, with no clear D. Germline V lookup: CDR1 SGHRS, CDR2 YFSETQ. With 5 bases removed from V and 9 bases from J, the gap between germline ends came to 15 bases. This CDR3 comprises 13 residues. The chain's CDR3 is CASSFSMLGIQYF. Here the CDR3 DNA reads TGCGCCAGCAGTTTTAGTATGTTGGGCATTCAGTACTTC.

Many counts were recorded for this clonotype. The chain combines TRBV2 with TRBJ2-7; D is perhaps TRBD2 (6 bases). Trimming left V 7 bases short and J 1 base short, with 17 bases between. From germline, CDR1 is SNHLY and CDR2 FYNNEI. The CDR3 contains 15 residues. The CDR3, as DNA: TGTGCCAGCATTCCCGGGGAGGTAGTGTCCTACGAGCAGTACTTC. It codes for CASIPGEVVSYEQYF.

A few counts support this clonotype. V is TRBV9 and J is TRBJ1-2, with D possibly TRBD1 on 6 matching bases. Germline lookup yields CDR1 SGDLS and CDR2 YYNGEE. Trimming stripped 2 bases from V and 7 bases from J, with 15 bases between. This CDR3 has 14 residues. CDR3 nucleotides: TGTGCCAGCAGCGTTAACAGGGATCGCGGTGGCTACACCTTC. It specifies CASSVNRDRGGYTF.